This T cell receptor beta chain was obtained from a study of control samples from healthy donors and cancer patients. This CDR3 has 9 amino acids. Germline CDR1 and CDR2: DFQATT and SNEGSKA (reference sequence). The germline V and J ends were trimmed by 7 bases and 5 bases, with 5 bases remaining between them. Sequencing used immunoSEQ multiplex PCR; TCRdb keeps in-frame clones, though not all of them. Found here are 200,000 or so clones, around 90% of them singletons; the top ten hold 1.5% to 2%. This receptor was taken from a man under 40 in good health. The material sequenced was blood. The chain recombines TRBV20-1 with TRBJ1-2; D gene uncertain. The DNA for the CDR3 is TGCAGTGATATTTATGGCTACACCTTC. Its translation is CSDIYGYTF.